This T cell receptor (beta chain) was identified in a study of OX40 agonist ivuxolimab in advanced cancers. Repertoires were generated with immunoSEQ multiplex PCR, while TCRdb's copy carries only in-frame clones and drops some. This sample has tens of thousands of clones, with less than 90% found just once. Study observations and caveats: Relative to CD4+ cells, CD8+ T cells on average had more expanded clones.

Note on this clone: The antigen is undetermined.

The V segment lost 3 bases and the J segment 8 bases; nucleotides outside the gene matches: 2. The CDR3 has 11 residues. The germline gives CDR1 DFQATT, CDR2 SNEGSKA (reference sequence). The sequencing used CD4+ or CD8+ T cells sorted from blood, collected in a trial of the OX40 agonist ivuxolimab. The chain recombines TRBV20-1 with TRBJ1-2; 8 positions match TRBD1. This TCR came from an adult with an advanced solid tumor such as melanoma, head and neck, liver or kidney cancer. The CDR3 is CSARTGAGYTF. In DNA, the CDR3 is TGCAGTGCTAGGACAGGGGCCGGCTACACCTTC.